A selection of T cell receptor beta chains follows, all from one sample in a study of OX40 agonist ivuxolimab in advanced cancers. Produced via immunoSEQ multiplex PCR; TCRdb's table is partial and in-frame only. The sample holds roughly 62,000 clones, just over 85% seen once. Specimen: CD4+ or CD8+ T cells sorted from blood, collected in a trial of the OX40 agonist ivuxolimab. The receptor set was obtained from an adult with an advanced solid tumor such as melanoma, head and neck, liver or kidney cancer. The CDR3 runs from the conserved cysteine through the conserved F or W. A D gene is named only where the DNA matches it firmly. A row's size may be missing; if present it is once, few, many or a size class.

>TRBD1|.|TRBJ1-2|TRBV27
CASSYTGGGGYTF
TGTGCCAGCAGTTATACAGGGGGCGGCGGCTACACCTTC
>TRBD1|.|TRBJ1-1|TRBV27
CASSLRTGWGNTEAFF
TGTGCCAGCAGTTTAAGGACAGGGTGGGGGAACACTGAAGCTTTCTTT
>TRBD1|.|TRBJ2-2|TRBV4-2
CASSQASYRTGYTGELFF
TGTGCCAGCAGCCAAGCTTCGTATAGGACAGGGTACACCGGGGAGCTGTTTTTT
>TRBD1|.|TRBJ2-7|TRBV7-7
CASSLYVTGVPYEQYF
TGTGCCAGCAGCTTATATGTTACAGGGGTCCCCTACGAGCAGTACTTC
>.|.|TRBJ2-2|TRBV18
CASSPEVGELFF
TGTGCCAGCTCACCAGAGGTCGGGGAGCTGTTTTTT
>.|.|TRBJ2-5|TRBV28
CASSLFVTGTETQYF
TGTGCCAGCAGTTTATTCGTTACAGGGACGGAGACCCAGTACTTC
>.|.|TRBJ1-2|TRBV15
CATSRAGVDGYTF
TGTGCCACCAGCAGAGCAGGGGTAGATGGCTACACCTTC
>.|few|TRBJ1-6|TRBV5-1
CASSLWGGSYNSPLHF
TGCGCCAGCAGCTTGTGGGGAGGGTCCTATAATTCACCCCTCCACTTT
>.|.|TRBJ2-5|TRBV18
CASSPQGRSQETQYF
TGTGCCAGCTCACCACAGGGCAGGAGCCAAGAGACCCAGTACTTC
>.|.|TRBJ2-4|TRBV4-1
CASSLPPLGVGKNIQYF
TGCGCCAGCAGCCTCCCTCCCTTGGGGGTCGGCAAAAACATTCAGTACTTC
>TRBD1|.|TRBJ2-7|TRBV15
CATSRDQQGSEQYF
TGTGCCACCAGCAGAGATCAACAGGGGAGCGAGCAGTACTTC
>.|.|TRBJ2-2|TRBV28
CASSPGLKTGELFF
TGTGCCAGCAGCCCCGGGCTTAAGACCGGGGAGCTGTTTTTT
>.|.|TRBJ1-5|TRBV6-5
CASSSGFGSQPQHF
TGTGCCAGCAGTTCGGGGTTTGGGAGTCAGCCCCAGCATTTT